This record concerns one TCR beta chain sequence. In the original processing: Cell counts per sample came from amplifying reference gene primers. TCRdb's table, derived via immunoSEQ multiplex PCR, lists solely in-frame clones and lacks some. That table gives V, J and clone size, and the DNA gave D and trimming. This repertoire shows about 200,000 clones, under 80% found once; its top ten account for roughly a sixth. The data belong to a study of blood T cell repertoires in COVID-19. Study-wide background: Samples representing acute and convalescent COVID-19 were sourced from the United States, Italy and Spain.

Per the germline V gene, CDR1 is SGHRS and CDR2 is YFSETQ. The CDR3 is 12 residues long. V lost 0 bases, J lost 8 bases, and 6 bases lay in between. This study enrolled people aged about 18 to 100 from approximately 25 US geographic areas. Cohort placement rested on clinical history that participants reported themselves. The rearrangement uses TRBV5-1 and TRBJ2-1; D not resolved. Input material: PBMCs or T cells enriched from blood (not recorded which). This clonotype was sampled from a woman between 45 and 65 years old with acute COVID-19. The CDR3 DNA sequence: TGCGCCAGCAGCTTGGGAGTGGATGAGCAGTTCTTC. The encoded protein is CASSLGVDEQFF.